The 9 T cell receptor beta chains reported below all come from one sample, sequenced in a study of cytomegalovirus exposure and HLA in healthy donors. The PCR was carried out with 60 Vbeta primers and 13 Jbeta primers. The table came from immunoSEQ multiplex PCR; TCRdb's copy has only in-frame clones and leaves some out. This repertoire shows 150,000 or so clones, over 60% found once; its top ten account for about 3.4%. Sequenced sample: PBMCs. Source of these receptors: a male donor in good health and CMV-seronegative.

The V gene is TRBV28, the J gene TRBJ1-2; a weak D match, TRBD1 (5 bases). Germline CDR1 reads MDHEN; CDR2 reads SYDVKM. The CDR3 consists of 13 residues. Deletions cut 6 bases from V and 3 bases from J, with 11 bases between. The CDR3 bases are TGTGCCAGCAGGGTTGACAGTGACTATGGCTACACCTTC. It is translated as CASRVDSDYGYTF.

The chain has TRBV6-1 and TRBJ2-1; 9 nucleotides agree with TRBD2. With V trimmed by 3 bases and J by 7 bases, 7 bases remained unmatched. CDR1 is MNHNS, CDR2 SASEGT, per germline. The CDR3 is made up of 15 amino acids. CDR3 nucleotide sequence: TGTGCCAGCAGTGAGACTAGCGGTTCTACTAATGAGCAGTTCTTC. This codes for CASSETSGSTNEQFF.

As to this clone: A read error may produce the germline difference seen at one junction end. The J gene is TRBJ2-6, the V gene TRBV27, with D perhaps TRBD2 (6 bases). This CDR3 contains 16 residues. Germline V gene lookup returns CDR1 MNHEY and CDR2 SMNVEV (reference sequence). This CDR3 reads CASRPPSGRGANGLTF. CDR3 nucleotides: TGTGCCAGCAGACCCCCATCAGGACGCGGGGCCAACGGCCTGACTTTC.

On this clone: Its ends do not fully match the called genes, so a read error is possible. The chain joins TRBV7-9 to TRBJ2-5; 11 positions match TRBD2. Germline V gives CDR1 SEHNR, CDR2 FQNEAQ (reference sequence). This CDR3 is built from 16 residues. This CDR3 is CSSSFSTSGSQETQYF. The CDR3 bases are TGTTCCAGCAGCTTCTCCACTAGCGGGAGTCAAGAGACCCAGTACTTC.

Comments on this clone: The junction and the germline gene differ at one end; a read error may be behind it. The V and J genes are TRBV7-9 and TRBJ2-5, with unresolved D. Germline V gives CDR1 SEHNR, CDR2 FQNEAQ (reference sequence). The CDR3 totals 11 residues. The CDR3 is CSSSSLETQYF. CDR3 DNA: TGTTCCAGCAGCTCCCTGGAGACCCAGTACTTC.

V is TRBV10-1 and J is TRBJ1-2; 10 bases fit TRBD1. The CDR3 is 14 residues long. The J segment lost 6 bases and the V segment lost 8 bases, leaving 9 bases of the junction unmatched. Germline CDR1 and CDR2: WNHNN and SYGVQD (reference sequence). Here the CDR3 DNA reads TGCGCCAGCTATGCGGGACAGGGGTGCAATGGCTACACCTTC. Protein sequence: CASYAGQGCNGYTF.

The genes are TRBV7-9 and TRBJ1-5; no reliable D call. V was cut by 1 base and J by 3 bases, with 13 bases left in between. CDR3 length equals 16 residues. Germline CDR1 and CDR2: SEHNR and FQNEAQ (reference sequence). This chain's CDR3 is CASSLGIGRVNQPQHF. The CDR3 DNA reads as TGTGCCAGCAGCTTAGGGATTGGGAGAGTCAATCAGCCCCAGCATTTT.

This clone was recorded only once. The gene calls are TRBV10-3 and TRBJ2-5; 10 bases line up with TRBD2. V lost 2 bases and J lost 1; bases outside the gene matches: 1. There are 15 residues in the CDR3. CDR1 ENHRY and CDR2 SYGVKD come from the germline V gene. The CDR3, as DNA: TGTGCCATCAGTGAGCTAGCGGGAGTCCAAGAGACCCAGTACTTC. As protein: CAISELAGVQETQYF.

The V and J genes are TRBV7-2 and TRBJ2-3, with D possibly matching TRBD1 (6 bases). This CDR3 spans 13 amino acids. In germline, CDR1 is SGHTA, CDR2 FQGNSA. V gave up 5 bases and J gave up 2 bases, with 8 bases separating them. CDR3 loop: CASSGQLTDTQYF. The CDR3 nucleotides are TGTGCCAGCAGCGGACAGCTCACAGATACGCAGTATTTT.